This TCR beta chain was sequenced during a study of T cell changes during pregnancy in multiple sclerosis. Generated by immunoSEQ multiplex PCR, the TCRdb table keeps only in-frame clones and is missing some. The sample shows roughly 70,000 clones, over 80% of them seen only once. This CDR3 comprises 14 residues. Germline CDR1 is MNHEY and CDR2 is SVGAGI. Trimming removed 2 bases from V and 2 bases from J, with 7 bases in between. The chain uses TRBV6-5 and TRBJ1-3; D unresolved. This TCR came from a female donor in good health, enrolled as a control in a pregnancy study. Source: peripheral blood, taken in the third trimester of pregnancy. This chain's CDR3 is CASSYRRAGNTIYF. CDR3 nucleotide sequence: TGTGCCAGCAGTTACAGGAGGGCTGGAAACACCATATATTTT.